This entry features one T cell receptor (beta chain) sequence. In the original processing: Amplifying reference gene primers gave estimates of nucleated cell counts. Assay used: immunoSEQ multiplex PCR; TCRdb lists only in-frame clones, some missing. That table supplies the V and J calls and clone size; D and trimming were determined from the DNA. In the table there are just under 45,000 clones, around 90% of which are singletons. This sample was included in a study of blood T cell repertoires in COVID-19. About the research overall: Both acute and convalescent COVID-19 samples were obtained from the United States, Italy and Spain. T cells, B-cell-depleted T cells, or PBMCs supplied cDNA or gDNA.

Germline V lookup: CDR1 MNHNS, CDR2 SASEGT. The CDR3 covers 16 residues. V was pared by 3 bases and J by 4 bases, with 10 bases of the junction left unmatched. The sequence derives from a woman of 80 years or more in a cohort sampled during active or convalescent COVID-19. This chain links TRBV6-1 with TRBJ2-5; 8 positions match TRBD2. Material: peripheral blood. The CDR3 coding sequence is TGTGCCAGCAGTGACTATATGCGGGGGGTTAGAGAGACCCAGTACTTC. Protein: CASSDYMRGVRETQYF.